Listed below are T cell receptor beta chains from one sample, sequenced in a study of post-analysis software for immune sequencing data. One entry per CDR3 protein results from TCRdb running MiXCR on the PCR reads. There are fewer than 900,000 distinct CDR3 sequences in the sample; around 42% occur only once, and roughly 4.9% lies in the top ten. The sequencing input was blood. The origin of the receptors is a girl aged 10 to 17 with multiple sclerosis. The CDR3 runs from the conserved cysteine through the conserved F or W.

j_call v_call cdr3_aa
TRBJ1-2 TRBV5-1 CASSLGGSPSYTF
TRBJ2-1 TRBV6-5 CASSSTGVRFEQFF
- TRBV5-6 CASSLIFRGNEQYF
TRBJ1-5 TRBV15 CATSRGGRSNQPQHF
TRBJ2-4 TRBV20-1 CSAPIAGARDIQYF
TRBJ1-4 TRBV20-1 CSARRGEKLFF
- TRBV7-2 CASSWAGGPYEQYF
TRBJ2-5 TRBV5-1 CASSPRGQETQYF
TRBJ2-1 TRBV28 CATDGLAGFSSNEQFF
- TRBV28 CASSETRTQYF
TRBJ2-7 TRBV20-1 CSASGLAGDQHSYEQYF
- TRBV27 CASSLSLGTSAYNEQYF
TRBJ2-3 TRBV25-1 CASSELGREGSGDTQYF